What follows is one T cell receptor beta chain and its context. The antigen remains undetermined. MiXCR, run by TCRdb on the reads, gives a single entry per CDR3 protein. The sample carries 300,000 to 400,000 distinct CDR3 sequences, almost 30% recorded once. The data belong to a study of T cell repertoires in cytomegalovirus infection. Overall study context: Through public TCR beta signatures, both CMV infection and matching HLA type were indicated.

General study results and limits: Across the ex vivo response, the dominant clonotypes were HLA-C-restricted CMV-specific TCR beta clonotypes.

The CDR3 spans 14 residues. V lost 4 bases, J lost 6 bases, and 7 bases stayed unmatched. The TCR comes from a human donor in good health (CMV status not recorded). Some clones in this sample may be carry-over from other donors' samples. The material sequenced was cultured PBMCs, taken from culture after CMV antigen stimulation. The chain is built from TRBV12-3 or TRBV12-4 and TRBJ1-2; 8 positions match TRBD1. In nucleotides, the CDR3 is TGTGCCAGCAGTTACGGACAGGGAGAAGATGGCTACACCTTC. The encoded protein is CASSYGQGEDGYTF.